Sequencing of this T cell receptor (beta chain) was carried out in a study of blood T cell repertoires in COVID-19. The wider study: Collection of acute and convalescent COVID-19 samples took place in the United States, Italy and Spain. The cDNA or gDNA used as material had been derived from T cells, B-cell-depleted T cells, or PBMCs.

As processed by the authors: Nucleated cell counts were estimated from reference gene primer amplification. This table comes from immunoSEQ multiplex PCR, and its TCRdb copy is limited to in-frame clones, with some not included. The V and J calls and clone size were taken over from that table, and D and trimming were inferred from the DNA. The sample shows over 150,000 clones, more than 85% of them seen only once. The CDR3 has 15 amino acids. Germline CDR1 is MNHEY and CDR2 is SVGEGT. The V and J ends lost 4 bases and 3 bases, in that order; junction bases with no gene match: 6. What was sequenced was peripheral blood. The TCR originated in a man aged 50 or older with acute or convalescent COVID-19. V usage is TRBV6-2 or TRBV6-3 and J usage is TRBJ2-3, with 8 bases fitting TRBD1. The CDR3 bases are TGTGCCAGCAGTTCCGGGACAGGAGTAACAGATACGCAGTATTTT. It is translated as CASSSGTGVTDTQYF.